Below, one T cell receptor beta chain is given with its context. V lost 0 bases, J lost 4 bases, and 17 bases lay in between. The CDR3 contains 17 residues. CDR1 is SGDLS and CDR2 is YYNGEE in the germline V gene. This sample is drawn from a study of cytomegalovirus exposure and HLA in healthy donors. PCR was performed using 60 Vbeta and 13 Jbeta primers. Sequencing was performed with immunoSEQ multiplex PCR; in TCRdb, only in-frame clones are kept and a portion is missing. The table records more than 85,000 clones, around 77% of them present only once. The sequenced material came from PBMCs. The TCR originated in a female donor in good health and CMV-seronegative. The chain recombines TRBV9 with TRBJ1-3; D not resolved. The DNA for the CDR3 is TGTGCCAGCAGCGTAGCCCCGAATGAGGCGTCGGGAAACACCATATATTTT. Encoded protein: CASSVAPNEASGNTIYF.